A selection of T cell receptor beta chains follows, all from one sample in a study of CD8+ T cells in alopecia areata. Only in-frame clones appear in the TCRdb table, and some are missing; sequencing was by immunoSEQ multiplex PCR. The table shows 25,000 or so clones, with 52% occurring only once. Source material: NKG2D-high CD8+ T cells sorted from blood. These receptors all come from a human donor with alopecia areata. Both conserved end residues are part of each CDR3. A D gene is named only where the DNA matches it firmly. Expanded clones are given a class, and other clones once, few, many or no size at all.

j_call clone_size d_call v_call cdr3_aa cdr3_nt
TRBJ2-1 NA TRBD2 TRBV27 CASSLAGGVNEQFF TGTGCCAGCAGTCTAGCGGGAGGGGTCAATGAGCAGTTCTTC
TRBJ2-5 few NA TRBV25-1 CASKEGLETQYF TGTGCCAGCAAAGAGGGGTTGGAGACCCAGTACTTC
TRBJ2-3 few NA TRBV29-1 CSVGAPNTPTDTQYF TGCAGCGTTGGGGCTCCCAACACCCCCACAGATACGCAGTATTTT
TRBJ2-5 once TRBD2 TRBV4-1 CASSRMPAGGWQETQYF TGCGCCAGCAGCCGCATGCCAGCGGGAGGGTGGCAAGAGACCCAGTACTTC
TRBJ2-7 once NA TRBV5-6 CASSPGHILFSRGYEQYF TGTGCCAGCAGTCCCGGACACATACTCTTTTCCAGGGGCTACGAGCAGTACTTC
TRBJ2-1 NA NA TRBV5-1 CASRGRLGGIDEQFF TGCGCCAGCAGGGGGCGTTTAGGAGGGATTGATGAGCAGTTCTTC
TRBJ2-3 NA NA TRBV10-3 CAISVDRRAQYF TGTGCCATCAGTGTCGACAGGCGGGCGCAGTATTTT
TRBJ1-5 NA NA TRBV28 CASSTPGISISNQPQHF TGTGCCAGCAGCACACCAGGGATCTCGATTAGCAATCAGCCCCAGCATTTT
TRBJ2-7 NA TRBD1 TRBV29-1 CSVRTGASYEQYF TGCAGCGTCCGGACAGGGGCATCCTACGAGCAGTACTTC
TRBJ2-1 few NA TRBV4-1 CASSATGGSYNEQFF TGCGCCAGCAGTGCAACTGGGGGTTCCTACAATGAGCAGTTCTTC
TRBJ2-3 NA NA TRBV4-1 CASSQALSSTDTQYF TGCGCCAGCAGCCAAGCACTATCTAGCACAGATACGCAGTATTTT
TRBJ2-7 NA TRBD2 TRBV2 CARRSAGAYEQYF TGTGCCCGACGGTCAGCGGGAGCCTACGAGCAGTACTTC
TRBJ2-1 NA NA TRBV20-1 CSARPNNEQFF TGCAGTGCTAGACCAAACAATGAGCAGTTCTTC
TRBJ2-5 NA TRBD1 TRBV14 CASSQAHNAFGWTGTQETQYF TGTGCCAGCAGCCAAGCCCATAATGCCTTTGGGTGGACAGGGACGCAAGAGACCCAGTACTTC
TRBJ2-3 few NA TRBV9 CASSVEGGRTDTQYF TGTGCCAGCAGCGTAGAAGGTGGGAGGACAGATACGCAGTATTTT
TRBJ1-2 NA NA TRBV19 CASTNHRVGYTF TGTGCCAGTACTAATCACAGGGTTGGCTACACCTTC
TRBJ2-3 few NA TRBV29-1 CSVHHPLGTDTQYF TGCAGCGTACACCATCCGCTGGGCACAGATACGCAGTATTTT